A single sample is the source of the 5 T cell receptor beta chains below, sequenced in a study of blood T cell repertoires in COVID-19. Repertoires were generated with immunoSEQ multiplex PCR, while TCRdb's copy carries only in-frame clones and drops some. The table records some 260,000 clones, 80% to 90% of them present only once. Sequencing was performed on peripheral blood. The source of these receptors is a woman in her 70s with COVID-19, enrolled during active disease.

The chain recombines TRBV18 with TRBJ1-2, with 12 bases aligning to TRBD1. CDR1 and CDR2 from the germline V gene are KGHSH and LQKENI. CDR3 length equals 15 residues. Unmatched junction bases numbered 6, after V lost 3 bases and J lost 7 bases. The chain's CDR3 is CASSPRDRGQGGYTF. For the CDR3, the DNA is TGTGCCAGCTCACCCAGGGACAGGGGGCAAGGTGGCTACACCTTC. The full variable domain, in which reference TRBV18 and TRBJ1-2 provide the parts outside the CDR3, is NAGVMQNPRHLVRRRGQEARLRCSPMKGHSHVYWYRQLPEEGLKFMVYLQKENIIDESGMPKERFSAEFPKEGPSILRIQQVVRGDSAAYFCASSPRDRGQGGYTFGSGTRLTVV.

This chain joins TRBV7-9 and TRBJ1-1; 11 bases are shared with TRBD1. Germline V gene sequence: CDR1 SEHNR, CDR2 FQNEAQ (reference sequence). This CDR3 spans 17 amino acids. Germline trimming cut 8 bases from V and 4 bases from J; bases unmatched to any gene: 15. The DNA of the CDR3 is TGTGCCAGCTCCTTTTCCGGGACAGGGGGGATTTTCACTGAAGCTTTCTTT. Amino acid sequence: CASSFSGTGGIFTEAFF. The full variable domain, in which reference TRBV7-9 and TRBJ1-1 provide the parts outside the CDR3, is DTGVSQNPRHKITKRGQNVTFRCDPISEHNRLYWYRQTLGQGPEFLTYFQNEAQLEKSRLLSDRFSAERPKGSFSTLEIQRTEQGDSAMYLCASSFSGTGGIFTEAFFGQGTRLTVV.

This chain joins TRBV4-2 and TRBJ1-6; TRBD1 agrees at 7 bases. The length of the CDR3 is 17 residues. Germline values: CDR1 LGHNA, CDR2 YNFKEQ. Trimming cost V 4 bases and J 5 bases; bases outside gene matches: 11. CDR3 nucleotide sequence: TGTGCCAGCAGCCCCAGCGACAGGGACGGGAATAATTCACCCCTCCACTTT. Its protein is CASSPSDRDGNNSPLHF.

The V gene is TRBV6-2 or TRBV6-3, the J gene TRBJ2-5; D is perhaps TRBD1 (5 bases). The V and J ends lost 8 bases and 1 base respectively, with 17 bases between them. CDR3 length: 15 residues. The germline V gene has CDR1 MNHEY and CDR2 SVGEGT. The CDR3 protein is CASRSEKGLQETQYF. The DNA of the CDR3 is TGTGCCAGCCGTTCGGAAAAGGGGCTCCAAGAGACCCAGTACTTC.

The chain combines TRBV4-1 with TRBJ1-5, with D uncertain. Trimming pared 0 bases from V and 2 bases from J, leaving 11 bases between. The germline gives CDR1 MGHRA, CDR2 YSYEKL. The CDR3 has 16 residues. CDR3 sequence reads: CASSQDPSPGNQPQHF. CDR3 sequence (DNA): TGCGCCAGCAGCCAAGATCCGTCACCGGGCAATCAGCCCCAGCATTTT.